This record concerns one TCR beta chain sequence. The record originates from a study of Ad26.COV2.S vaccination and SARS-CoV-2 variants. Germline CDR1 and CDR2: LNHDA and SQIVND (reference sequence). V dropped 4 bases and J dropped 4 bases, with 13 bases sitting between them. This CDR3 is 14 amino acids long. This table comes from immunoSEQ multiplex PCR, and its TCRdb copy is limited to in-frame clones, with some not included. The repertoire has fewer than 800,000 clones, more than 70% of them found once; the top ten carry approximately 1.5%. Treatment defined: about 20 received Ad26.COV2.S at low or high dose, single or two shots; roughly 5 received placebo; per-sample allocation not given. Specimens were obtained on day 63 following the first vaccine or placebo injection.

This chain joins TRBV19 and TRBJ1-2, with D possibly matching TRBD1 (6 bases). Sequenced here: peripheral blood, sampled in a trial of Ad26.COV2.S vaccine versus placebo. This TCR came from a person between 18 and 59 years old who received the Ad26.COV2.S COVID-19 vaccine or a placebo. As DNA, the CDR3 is TGTGCCAGTAGTACACAGGGCCACATCTATGGCTACACCTTC. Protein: CASSTQGHIYGYTF.